The TCR beta chain under discussion was sequenced for a study of T cell repertoires in cytomegalovirus infection. Study details: Both a matching HLA type and CMV infection were indicated by public TCR beta signatures.

The V gene's germline CDR1 is SGHVS and CDR2 FQNEAQ. The CDR3 length is 14 residues. V was pared by 4 bases and J by 1 base, with 11 bases between. TCRdb used MiXCR to reprocess the reads, holding one entry per CDR3 protein. This sample has about 360,000 distinct CDR3 sequences, with 15% to 20% found just once. This clonotype was seen many times. The clonotype comes from a human donor in good health (CMV status not recorded). Some clones in this sample may be carry-over from other donors' samples. The material sequenced was PBMCs. J is TRBJ2-7 and V is TRBV7-8; unclear D gene. CDR3 DNA: TGTGCCAGCAGCTCCCGAGGACCATCCTACGAGCAGTACTTC. Translating it yields CASSSRGPSYEQYF.